This entry describes one T cell receptor beta chain. Its target is unknown. The protocol was immunoSEQ multiplex PCR, while the TCRdb copy is restricted to in-frame clones and leaves out a portion. In the table there are about 170,000 clones, around nine tenths of which are singletons. Per the germline V gene, CDR1 is SGHDT and CDR2 is YYEEEE. The CDR3 spans 18 residues. V lost 3 bases to trimming and J lost 2 bases, with 23 bases between them. The sample belongs to a study of cytomegalovirus exposure and HLA in healthy donors. Study-wide results and caveats: The listing of 150 to 200 TCR beta chains classed them as cytomegalovirus-associated. Rare TCR sequences dominated, though some public TCRs recurred in many donors. In vitro testing confirmed a few CMV-associated chains as specific for CMV antigens.

The sample comprised PBMCs. This TCR came from a woman between 18 and 29 years old in good health and CMV-seronegative. This rearrangement joins TRBV5-6 to TRBJ1-2; D remains ambiguous. CDR3 sequence (DNA): TGTGCCAGCAGCTACACTCGGACGGGAAGAAACTTGAACTATGGCTACACCTTC. Its protein is CASSYTRTGRNLNYGYTF.